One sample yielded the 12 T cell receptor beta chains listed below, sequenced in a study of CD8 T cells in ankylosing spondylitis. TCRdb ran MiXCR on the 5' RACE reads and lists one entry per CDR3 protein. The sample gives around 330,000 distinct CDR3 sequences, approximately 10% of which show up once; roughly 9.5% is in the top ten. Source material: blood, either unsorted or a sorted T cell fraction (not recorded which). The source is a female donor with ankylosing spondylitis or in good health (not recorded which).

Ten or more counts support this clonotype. The CDR3 DNA reads as TGCGCCAGCAGCACCGGGCCGCCTAGCGGGATTTACAATGAGCAGTTCTTC. Translation: CASSTGPPSGIYNEQFF. This rearrangement joins TRBV5-1 to TRBJ2-1; TRBD2 matches 9 bases. The germline V gene has CDR1 SGHRS and CDR2 YFSETQ. The CDR3 covers 17 residues. V was clipped by 4 bases and J by 4 bases; unmatched bases: 12.

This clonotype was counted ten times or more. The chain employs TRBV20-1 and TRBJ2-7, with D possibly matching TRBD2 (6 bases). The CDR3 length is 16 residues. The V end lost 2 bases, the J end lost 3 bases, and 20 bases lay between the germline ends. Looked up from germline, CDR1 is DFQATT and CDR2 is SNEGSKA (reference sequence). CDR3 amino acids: CSARSQRANSLYEQYF. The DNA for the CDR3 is TGCAGTGCTAGATCCCAGCGGGCGAACTCTCTCTACGAGCAGTACTTC.

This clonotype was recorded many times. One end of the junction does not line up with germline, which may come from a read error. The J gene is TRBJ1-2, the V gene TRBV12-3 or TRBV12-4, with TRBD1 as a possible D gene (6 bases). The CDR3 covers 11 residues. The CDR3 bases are TGTGCCAGCAGCCGATACAGGGTTTTCGCCTTC. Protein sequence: CASSRYRVFAF.

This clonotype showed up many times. The CDR3 coding sequence is TGTGCCAGCAGTTCACAGGGGATGAACACTGAAGCTTTCTTT. It is translated as CASSSQGMNTEAFF. The gene calls are TRBV12-3 or TRBV12-4 and TRBJ1-1, with 7 bases identical to TRBD1. The CDR3 totals 14 residues. V shed 4 bases, J shed 0 bases, and the junction held 2 bases outside the gene matches.

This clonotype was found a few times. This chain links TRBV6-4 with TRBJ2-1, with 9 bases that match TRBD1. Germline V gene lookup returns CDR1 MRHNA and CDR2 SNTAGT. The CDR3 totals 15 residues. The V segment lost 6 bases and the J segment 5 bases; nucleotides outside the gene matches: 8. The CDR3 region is CASSDTGGRNNEQFF. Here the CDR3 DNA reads TGTGCCAGCAGCGATACAGGGGGCCGGAACAATGAGCAGTTCTTC.

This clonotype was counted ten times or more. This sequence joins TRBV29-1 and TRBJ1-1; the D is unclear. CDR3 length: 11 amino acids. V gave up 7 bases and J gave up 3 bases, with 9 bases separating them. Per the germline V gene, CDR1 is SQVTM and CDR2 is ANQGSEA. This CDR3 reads CSARQDTEAFF. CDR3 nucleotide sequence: TGCAGCGCCCGCCAGGACACTGAAGCTTTCTTT.

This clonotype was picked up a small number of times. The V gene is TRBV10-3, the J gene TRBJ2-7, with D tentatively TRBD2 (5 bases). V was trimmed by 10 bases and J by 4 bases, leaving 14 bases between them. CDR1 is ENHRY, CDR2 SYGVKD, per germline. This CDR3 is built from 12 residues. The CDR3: CATGTSPYEQYF. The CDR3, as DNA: TGTGCCACGGGAACTTCCCCATACGAGCAGTACTTC.

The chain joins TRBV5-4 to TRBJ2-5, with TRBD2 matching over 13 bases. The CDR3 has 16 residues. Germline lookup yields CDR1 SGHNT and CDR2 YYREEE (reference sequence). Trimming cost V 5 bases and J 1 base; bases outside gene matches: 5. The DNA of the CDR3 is TGTGCCAGCAGGGGGGGACTAGCGGGGCCCCAAGAGACCCAGTACTTC. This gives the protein CASRGGLAGPQETQYF.

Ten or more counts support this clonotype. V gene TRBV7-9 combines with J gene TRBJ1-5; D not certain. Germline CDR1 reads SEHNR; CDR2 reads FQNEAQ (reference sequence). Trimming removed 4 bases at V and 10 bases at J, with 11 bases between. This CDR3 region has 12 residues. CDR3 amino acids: CASSSPSQPQHF. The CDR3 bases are TGTGCCAGCAGCTCCCCGTCTCAACCCCAGCATTTT.

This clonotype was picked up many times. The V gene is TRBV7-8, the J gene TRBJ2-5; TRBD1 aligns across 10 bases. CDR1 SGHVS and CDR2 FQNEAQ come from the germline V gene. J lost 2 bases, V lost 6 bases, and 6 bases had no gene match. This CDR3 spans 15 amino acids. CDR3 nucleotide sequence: TGTGCCAGCAGTGACAGGGGGCTTGGGCAAGAGACCCAGTACTTC. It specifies CASSDRGLGQETQYF. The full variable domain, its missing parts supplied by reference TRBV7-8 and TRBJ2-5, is GAGVSQSPRYKVAKRGQDVALRCDPISGHVSLFWYQQALGQGPEFLTYFQNEAQLDKSGLPSDRFFAERPEGSVSTLKIQRTQQEDSAVYLCASSDRGLGQETQYFGPGTRLLVL.

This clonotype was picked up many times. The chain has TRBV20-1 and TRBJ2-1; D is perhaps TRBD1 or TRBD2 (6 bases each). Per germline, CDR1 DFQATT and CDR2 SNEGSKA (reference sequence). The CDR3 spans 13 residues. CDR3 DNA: TGCTCCCTTTGGAGGGGGGAAAGAAATGAGCAGTTCTTC. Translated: CSLWRGERNEQFF.

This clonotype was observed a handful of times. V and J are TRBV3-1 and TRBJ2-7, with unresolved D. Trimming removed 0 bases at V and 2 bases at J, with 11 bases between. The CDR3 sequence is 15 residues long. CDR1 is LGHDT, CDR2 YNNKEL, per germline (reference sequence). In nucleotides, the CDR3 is TGTGCCAGCAGCCAAGATACTGGCACCGCCTACGAGCAGTACTTC. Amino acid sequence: CASSQDTGTAYEQYF.